The rows below give T cell receptor beta chains drawn from one sample of a study of cytomegalovirus exposure and HLA in healthy donors. Generated by immunoSEQ multiplex PCR, the TCRdb table keeps only in-frame clones and is missing some. The sample has under 170,000 clones, roughly 80% seen once. Specimen: PBMCs. The receptor set was obtained from a human donor in good health. CDR3s include the opening cysteine and the closing phenylalanine or tryptophan. The order of the fields is J gene, clone size, V gene, CDR3 length, CDR3 protein. Clone size is given for some rows only: seen once, a few or many times, or a class if the clone is expanded.

>TRBJ1-3|.|TRBV15|16
CATSRDGSGVVDTIYF
>TRBJ2-3|.|TRBV28|14
CASRGTGGKDTQYF
>TRBJ1-6|few|TRBV6-1|14
CASSRTGVDSPLHF
>TRBJ2-3|.|TRBV27|15
CASSRRGGGADTQYF
>TRBJ2-1|.|TRBV29-1|13
CSVGEGLAGPQFF
>TRBJ2-1|once|TRBV19|14
CASKSGPSYNEQFF
>TRBJ1-2|.|TRBV6-4|13
CASSETGGWGYPF
>TRBJ1-4|few|TRBV5-5|14
CASSLVGQNEKLFF
>TRBJ1-2|.|TRBV10-2|14
CASSSTAPNYGYTF
>TRBJ1-2|.|TRBV2|12
CASSLQTDGYTF
>TRBJ1-4|.|TRBV4-1|19
CASSHGGQGPRATNEKLFF
>TRBJ1-4|.|TRBV19|13
CASASLGGEKLFF
>TRBJ1-2|once|TRBV5-1|15
CASSLEQGFGYGYTF
>TRBJ1-1|.|TRBV25-1|16
CASSESAQSGRTEAFF
>TRBJ2-7|.|TRBV6-1|13
CATTTGTGYEQYF
>TRBJ2-1|few|TRBV5-1|16
CASSSPLAGGAYEQFF
>TRBJ2-1|.|TRBV27|15
CASSTYRDGYNEQFF
>TRBJ1-2|.|TRBV9|13
CASSARANYGYTF
>TRBJ1-2|.|TRBV30|13
CAWSARTGYGYTF
>TRBJ2-3|.|TRBV27|13
CASSLSGRDTQYF
>TRBJ2-7|few|TRBV27|15
CASSFSGREGYEQYF
>TRBJ1-2|once|TRBV7-2|12
CASSARQEGYTF
>TRBJ1-5|.|TRBV2|13
CASSDGGVQPQHF
>TRBJ2-5|.|TRBV19|13
CASSIGGRETQYF
>TRBJ1-2|.|TRBV14|16
CASSQDLRGIIYGYTF
>TRBJ2-7|.|TRBV2|15
CASSDRRTGTYEQYF
>TRBJ1-6|.|TRBV18|15
CASSPEAGNNSPLHF
>TRBJ1-2|.|TRBV7-9|16
CASSLAVGTAAKGYTF
>TRBJ2-7|.|TRBV12-2|13
CASRLDTAYGQYF
>TRBJ1-5|once|TRBV7-2|13
CASSLAVGQPQHF
>TRBJ2-1|once|TRBV18|15
CASSPMERELGEQFF
>TRBJ2-5|.|TRBV19|15
CASSGLAGVEETQYF
>TRBJ2-3|.|TRBV13|13
CASSTYSSYTQYF
>TRBJ2-3|.|TRBV6-5|14
CASSYPGTDGRQYF
>TRBJ1-1|.|TRBV7-2|12
CASSTQTVEAFF
>TRBJ1-2|.|TRBV25-1|14
CASSEHGRGYGYTF
>TRBJ1-2|.|TRBV5-1|13
CASRTTGAYGYTF
>TRBJ2-7|.|TRBV28|20
CASSFPLPSLRTSGTYEQYF
>TRBJ2-7|.|TRBV4-2|16
CASSLGIAGSSYEQYF
>TRBJ2-5|.|TRBV19|18
CASSRGVSTSGRRETQYF
>TRBJ1-4|.|TRBV2|13
CATSKDRFEKLFF
>TRBJ1-2|.|TRBV30|11
CAWKGGAGYTF
>TRBJ2-1|.|TRBV7-9|12
CSSKANHNEQFF
>TRBJ1-2|.|TRBV5-6|14
CASSSGGAVYGYTF
>TRBJ1-3|.|TRBV2|17
CASSMGTGIISGNTIYF
>TRBJ2-7|.|TRBV4-2|17
CASSRGLGGGLSYEQYF
>TRBJ2-3|.|TRBV19|15
CASSTWTGVTDTQYF
>TRBJ2-3|.|TRBV11-1|17
CASSSSGTSGITDTQYF
>TRBJ1-2|once|TRBV28|12
CASNSFRNGYTF
>TRBJ2-6|once|TRBV7-9|15
CASSSGQTRANVLTF
>TRBJ1-1|.|TRBV30|13
CAWSSGGLTEAFF
>TRBJ2-3|.|TRBV18|16
CASSPTLAGRTDTQYF